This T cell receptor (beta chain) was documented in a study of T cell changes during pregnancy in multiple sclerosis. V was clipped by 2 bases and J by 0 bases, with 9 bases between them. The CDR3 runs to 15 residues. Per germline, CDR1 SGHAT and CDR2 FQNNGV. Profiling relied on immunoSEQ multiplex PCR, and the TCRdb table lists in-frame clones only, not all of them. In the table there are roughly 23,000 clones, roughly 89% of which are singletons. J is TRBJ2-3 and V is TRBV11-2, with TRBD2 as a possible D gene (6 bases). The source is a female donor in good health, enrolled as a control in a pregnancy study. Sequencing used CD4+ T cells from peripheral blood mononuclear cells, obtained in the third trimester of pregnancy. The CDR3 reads CASSLRGTSTDTQYF. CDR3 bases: TGTGCCAGCAGCTTACGGGGGACTAGCACAGATACGCAGTATTTT.